This TCR beta chain originates from a study of T-cell reconstitution after alpha-beta-depleted transplantation in children (dated by TCRdb to 2016 to 2017). With regard to the full study: Using TCR repertoire profiling, the study followed T-cell immune reconstitution in a quantitative way in children after TCRalphabeta/CD19-depleted allogeneic hematopoietic cell transplantation. Results and caveats for the whole study, not just this receptor: The high TCRbeta diversity at day 60 in some patients was ascribed to recipient T cells and intrathymic progenitors that had survived conditioning. The frequencies of hyperexpanded clones fell over the following months, and after one year, T-cell counts and TCRbeta diversity were mostly attributed to newly produced T cells. Apparently early alphabetaT-cell count recovery about two months after transplant reportedly relied on only several hundred rapidly expanded clones derived from non-depleted graft cells.

Based on the germline V gene, the CDR1 and CDR2 sequences are SGHRS and YFSETQ. Trimming leaves V shorter by 6 bases and J shorter by 4 bases, with the junction holding 11 bases beyond the gene matches. From its cysteine to its phenylalanine, the CDR3 spans 18 amino acids. CDR3 DNA only is kept here, 54 bases in frame from base 1. The meaning of the sample's treatment or condition label: allogeneic hematopoietic cell transplantation with graft depleted of TCRalphabeta T cells and CD19 B cells. Transplant recipients were children who received TCRalphabeta/CD19-depleted allogeneic hematopoietic cell grafts. The protocol used for the library was PCR. Sequencing relied on an Illumina HiSeq 2500. Molecular barcoding was employed in the preparation of TCR libraries, with unique molecular identifiers being used to normalize TCRbeta repertoire quantification. The public reads were run again by TCRdb, first through fastp at Q25 and then through MiXCR, and only productive beta chains were kept. Each CDR3 protein gets just one entry, which takes the most common genes and DNA from the rows behind it. The sample table shows around 450,000 distinct CDR3 sequences, and 8% to 11% are seen once. Of the sample, roughly 2% is held by the ten largest clones.

Note on this clonotype: Its antigen remains unidentified. There are no base qualities to consult, and no much larger clone falls within one base.

Recombination linked TRBV5-1 to TRBJ2-1; 15 bases in between match TRBD2. This receptor was obtained from a child aged 2-15 years with inherited bone marrow failure, due to receive a stem cell transplant. The material sequenced was PBMCs, taken before TCRalphabeta/CD19-depleted stem cell transplant. The CDR3 protein is CASMGGLAGGGGYNEQFF. The nucleotides read TGCGCCAGCATGGGGGGACTAGCGGGAGGAGGAGGGTACAATGAGCAGTTCTTC.